This T cell receptor beta chain was sequenced in a study of TIL therapy for anti-PD-1-resistant metastatic lung cancer. Across the whole study: Tumors were harvested before any PD-1/PD-L1 blockade.

The libraries were made with immunoSEQ v3. The repertoire was sequenced with immunoSEQ multiplex PCR; TCRdb's copy has only in-frame clones and lacks some. Of tens of thousands of clones in the sample, less than 85% are singletons; the top ten hold less than 2%. The CDR3 length is 14 residues. The ends were cut back, 6 bases at V and 8 bases at J, with 16 bases in the middle. Germline CDR1 MDHEN, CDR2 SYDVKM. This sample's time point: pre-treatment sample, taken before nivolumab and TIL therapy. The chain couples TRBV28 to TRBJ2-2; no firm D call. This sequence was found in a person aged 25 to 79 with non-small cell lung cancer. The specimen was blood, collected at baseline. CDR3 in DNA: TGTGCCAGCAGACCCTACCACTTAAGAGGGGAGCTGTTTTTT. Residues: CASRPYHLRGELFF.